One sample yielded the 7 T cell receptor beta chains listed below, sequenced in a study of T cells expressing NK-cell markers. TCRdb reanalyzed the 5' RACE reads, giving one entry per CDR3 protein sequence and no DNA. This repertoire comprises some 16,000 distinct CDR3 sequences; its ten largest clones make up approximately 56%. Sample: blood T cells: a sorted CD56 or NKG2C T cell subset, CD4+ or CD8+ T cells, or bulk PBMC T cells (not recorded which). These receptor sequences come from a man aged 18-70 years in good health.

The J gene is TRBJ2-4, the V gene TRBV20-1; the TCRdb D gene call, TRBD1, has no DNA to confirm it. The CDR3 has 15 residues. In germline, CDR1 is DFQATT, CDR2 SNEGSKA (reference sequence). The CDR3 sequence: CSAYRPGRGKNIQYF.

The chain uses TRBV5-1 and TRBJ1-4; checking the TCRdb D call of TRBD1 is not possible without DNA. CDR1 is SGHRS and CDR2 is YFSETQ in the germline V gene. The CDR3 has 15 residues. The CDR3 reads CASSLVPGQNEKLFF.

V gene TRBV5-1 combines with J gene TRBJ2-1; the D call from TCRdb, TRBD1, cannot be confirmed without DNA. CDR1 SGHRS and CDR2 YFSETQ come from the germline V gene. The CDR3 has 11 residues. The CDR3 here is CASTREYEQFF.

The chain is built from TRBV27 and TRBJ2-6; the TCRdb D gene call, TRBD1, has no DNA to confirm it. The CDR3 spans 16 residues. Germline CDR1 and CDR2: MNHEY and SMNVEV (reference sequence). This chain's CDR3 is CASSLNRGPGANVLTF.

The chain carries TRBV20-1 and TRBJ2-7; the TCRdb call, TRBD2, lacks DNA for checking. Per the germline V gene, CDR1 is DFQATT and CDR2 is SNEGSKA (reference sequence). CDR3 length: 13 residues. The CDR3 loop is CSARRRGGLEQYF.

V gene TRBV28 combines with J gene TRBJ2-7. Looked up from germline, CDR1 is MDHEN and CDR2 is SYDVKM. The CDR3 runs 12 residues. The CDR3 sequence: CASSPTNYEQYF. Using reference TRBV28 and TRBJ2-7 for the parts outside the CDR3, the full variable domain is DVKVTQSSRYLVKRTGEKVFLECVQDMDHENMFWYRQDPGLGLRLIYFSYDVKMKEKGDIPEGYSVSREKKERFSLILESASTNQTSMYLCASSPTNYEQYFGPGTRLTVT.

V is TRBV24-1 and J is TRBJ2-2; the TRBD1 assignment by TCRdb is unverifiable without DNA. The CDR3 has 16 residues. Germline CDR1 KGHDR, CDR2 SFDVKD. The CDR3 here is CATSDQTGSNTGELFF.